This T cell receptor beta chain was sequenced for a study of T cell changes during pregnancy in multiple sclerosis. Profiling relied on immunoSEQ multiplex PCR, and the TCRdb table lists in-frame clones only, not all of them. Of 40,000 to 55,000 clones listed, roughly 89% are singletons. Germline V gene data show CDR1 as DFQATT and CDR2 as SNEGSKA (reference sequence). The CDR3 covers 11 residues. Deletions cut 1 base from V and 8 bases from J, with 8 bases between. This chain connects TRBV20-1 to TRBJ1-2; D unclear. The receptor was derived from a female donor with multiple sclerosis, enrolled in a pregnancy study. Sequenced material: CD4+ T cells from peripheral blood mononuclear cells, taken in the first trimester of pregnancy. This CDR3 is CSARGYAGYTF. DNA of the CDR3: TGCAGTGCTAGAGGTTACGCGGGCTACACCTTC.